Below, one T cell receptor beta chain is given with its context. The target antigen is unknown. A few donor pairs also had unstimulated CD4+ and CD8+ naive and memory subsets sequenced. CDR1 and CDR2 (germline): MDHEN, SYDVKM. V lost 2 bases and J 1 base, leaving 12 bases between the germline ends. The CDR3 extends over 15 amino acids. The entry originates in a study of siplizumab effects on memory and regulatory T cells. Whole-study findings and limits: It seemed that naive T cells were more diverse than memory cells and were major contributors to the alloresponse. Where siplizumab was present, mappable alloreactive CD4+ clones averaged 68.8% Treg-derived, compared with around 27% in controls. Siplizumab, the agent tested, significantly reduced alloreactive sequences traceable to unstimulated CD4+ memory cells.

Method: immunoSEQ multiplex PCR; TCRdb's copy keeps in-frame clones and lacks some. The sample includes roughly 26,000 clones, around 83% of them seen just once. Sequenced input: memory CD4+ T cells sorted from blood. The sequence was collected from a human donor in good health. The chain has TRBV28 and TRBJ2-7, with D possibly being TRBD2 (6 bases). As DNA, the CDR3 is TGTGCCAGCAGTTTAGGCGGGACGCCTTCCTACGAGCAGTACTTC. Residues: CASSLGGTPSYEQYF.